This entry is about one T cell receptor beta chain. Its target is not known. The CDR3 sequence is 17 residues long. Trimming shortened V by 6 bases and J by 0 bases, and 17 bases separated the two germline ends. The germline CDR1 and CDR2 sequences are SGHTA and FQGNSA. The data originate from a study of blood T cells in healthy people across ages. A J-beta primer mix and a sample-barcoded 5' primer were used in a second PCR of roughly 7 to 12 cycles. MiXCR, applied by TCRdb to the 5' RACE reads, yields one record per CDR3 protein. Of 750,000 or so distinct CDR3 sequences listed, 25% are singletons. Study-wide findings and caveats: TCR beta diversity tracked closely with naive T cell percentage.

The same data also went into a second study, on T cells of mothers and their children.

Sequenced sample: blood. The chain is built from TRBV7-2 and TRBJ2-2, with D uncertain. This clonotype was obtained from a boy aged 5-17 years in good health. This CDR3 is CASRAKEVIANTGELFF. The CDR3 region has the DNA TGTGCCAGCAGAGCAAAGGAAGTGATCGCGAACACCGGGGAGCTGTTTTTT.